One and the same sample provided the 19 T cell receptor beta chains below, sequenced in a study of T-cell reconstitution after alpha-beta-depleted transplantation in children. Unique molecular identifiers tagged the TCRbeta library. Via MiXCR, TCRdb re-called the PCR reads, giving one row per CDR3 protein. Of some 520,000 distinct CDR3 sequences listed, 30% to 35% are singletons. Specimen: PBMCs from the stem cell graft donor, collected from the stem cell graft. Receptors originate from a human donor who donated a stem cell graft to a child with aplastic anemia.

The V and J genes are TRBV5-1 and TRBJ2-7; D perhaps matches TRBD2 (7 bases). Germline lookup yields CDR1 SGHRS and CDR2 YFSETQ. The CDR3 is 16 amino acids. With 4 bases removed from V and 5 bases from J, the gap between germline ends came to 22 bases. DNA of the CDR3: TGCGCCAGCAGCCAAGGTTGGGGAGGGGGGAACGACGAGCAGTACTTC. Encoded protein: CASSQGWGGGNDEQYF.

The chain combines TRBV5-1 with TRBJ2-6; 7 bases map to TRBD1. Germline V CDR1 and CDR2: SGHRS, YFSETQ. V was pared by 7 bases and J by 4 bases, with 8 bases of the junction left unmatched. The CDR3 sequence is 15 residues long. CDR3 in amino acids: CASASTGAGANVLTF. CDR3 nucleotide sequence: TGCGCCAGCGCATCTACAGGGGCCGGGGCCAACGTCCTGACTTTC.

The chain recombines TRBV7-2 with TRBJ1-2, with D unclear. Germline-derived CDR1 and CDR2 are SGHTA and FQGNSA. This CDR3 is built from 15 residues. V was pared by 3 bases and J by 6 bases, with 17 bases between. CDR3 protein: CASSFSAGAGNGYTF. The CDR3 bases are TGTGCCAGCAGCTTTTCGGCGGGAGCGGGCAATGGCTACACCTTC.

This clonotype was recorded a few times. The chain joins TRBV20-1 to TRBJ2-5, with 7 bases identical to TRBD1. The CDR3 loop spans 15 amino acids. Germline V gene data show CDR1 as DFQATT and CDR2 as SNEGSKA (reference sequence). V lost 5 bases and J lost 7; bases outside the gene matches: 16. The CDR3, as DNA: TGCAGTGCTGGCGGACCGGGACAGTTGGTAGGGACCCAGTACTTC. This sequence encodes CSAGGPGQLVGTQYF.

This clonotype was recorded at least ten times. The chain has TRBV20-1 and TRBJ2-5; D is possibly TRBD1 (5 bases). Trimming pared 3 bases from V and 0 bases from J, leaving 5 bases between. Germline V CDR1 and CDR2: DFQATT, SNEGSKA (reference sequence). CDR3 length: 12 residues. The CDR3 protein is CSARTDQETQYF. CDR3 DNA: TGCAGTGCTAGGACAGACCAAGAGACCCAGTACTTC.

A word on this clonotype: A read error may produce the germline difference seen at one junction end. The rearrangement joins TRBV20-1 to TRBJ2-1; D call uncertain. Looked up from germline, CDR1 is DFQATT and CDR2 is SNEGSKA (reference sequence). This CDR3 is 15 amino acids long. The CDR3 protein is CSARADRTAYDEQFF. DNA for the CDR3: TGCAGTGCTAGAGCCGACCGTACCGCCTACGATGAGCAGTTCTTC.

This chain joins TRBV7-9 and TRBJ2-4; D may be TRBD1 or TRBD2 (6 bases each). The CDR3 extends over 17 amino acids. Trimming left V 0 bases short and J 3 bases short, with 15 bases between. Per the germline V gene, CDR1 is SEHNR and CDR2 is FQNEAQ (reference sequence). The CDR3 DNA follows: TGTGCCAGCAGCTTAGCGGGGGAGGCAGGGGTCAAAAACATTCAGTACTTC. Amino acids: CASSLAGEAGVKNIQYF.

J is TRBJ1-5 and V is TRBV30; tentative D call: TRBD1 (5 bases). Trimming stripped 5 bases from V and 6 bases from J, with 11 bases between. Germline assignment: CDR1 GTSNPN and CDR2 SVGIG (reference sequence). The CDR3 contains 12 residues. CDR3: CAWAQGGQPQHF. Written as DNA, the CDR3 is TGTGCCTGGGCCCAGGGAGGTCAGCCCCAGCATTTT.

This clonotype showed up just a few times. V and J are TRBV10-3 and TRBJ2-3, with D tentatively TRBD2 (6 bases). Trimming pared 3 bases from V and 1 base from J, leaving 11 bases between. This CDR3 has 15 residues. Germline V lookup: CDR1 ENHRY, CDR2 SYGVKD. In DNA, the CDR3 is TGTGCCATCAGTGAAGCGGGCACCGGCACAGATACGCAGTATTTT. Translating gives CAISEAGTGTDTQYF.

The rearrangement links TRBV30 to TRBJ2-2; 9 bases align to TRBD2. The CDR3 is 15 residues long. Losses at the gene ends were 7 bases for V and 5 bases for J; bases not matched to a gene: 11. Germline CDR1 is GTSNPN and CDR2 is SVGIG (reference sequence). The CDR3 DNA reads as TGTGCCTACCAACGTAGCGGGAGTAGGACCGGGGAGCTGTTTTTT. This encodes CAYQRSGSRTGELFF.

This rearrangement joins TRBV20-1 to TRBJ2-1, with 8 bases aligning to TRBD2. V shed 6 bases, J shed 10 bases, and the junction held 14 bases outside the gene matches. Germline-derived CDR1 and CDR2 are DFQATT and SNEGSKA (reference sequence). The CDR3 has 14 amino acids. The CDR3, as DNA: TGCAGTGCCCTCCGGGAGGGCATCCATCGGGAGCAGTTCTTC. Residues: CSALREGIHREQFF.

This chain's CDR3 is CASSDPSWSNIQYF. DNA of the CDR3: TGTGCCAGCAGCGATCCAAGCTGGAGTAACATTCAGTACTTC. The chain combines TRBV28 with TRBJ2-4; D uncertain. Trimming stripped 6 bases from V and 7 bases from J, with 16 bases between. The CDR3 spans 14 residues. Germline loops: CDR1 MDHEN, CDR2 SYDVKM.

The chain combines TRBV6-5 with TRBJ2-2, with D possibly TRBD2 on 6 matching bases. Germline lookup yields CDR1 MNHEY and CDR2 SVGAGI. This CDR3 spans 16 amino acids. V was pared by 1 base and J by 4 bases, with 13 bases between. CDR3 DNA sequence: TGTGCCAGCAGTTACTTCCCCGGCGGGACCACCGGGGAGCTGTTTTTT. The encoded protein is CASSYFPGGTTGELFF.

The chain has TRBV29-1 and TRBJ2-5, with a possible D match to TRBD2 (6 bases). The CDR3 covers 12 residues. Per germline, CDR1 SQVTM and CDR2 ANQGSEA. Deletions cut 7 bases from V and 2 bases from J, with 11 bases between. CDR3 loop: CSGGVTQETQYF. The CDR3 bases are TGCAGCGGGGGGGTCACACAAGAGACCCAGTACTTC. Full variable domain (rest looked up from reference TRBV29-1 and TRBJ2-5): SAVISQKPSRDICQRGTSLTIQCQVDSQVTMMFWYRQQPGQSLTLIATANQGSEATYESGFVIDKFPISRPNLTFSTLTVSNMSPEDSSIYLCSGGVTQETQYFGPGTRLLVL.

The CDR3 here is CATRQRGQETQYF. DNA for the CDR3: TGTGCCACTCGCCAGCGGGGTCAAGAGACCCAGTACTTC. The chain is built from TRBV6-2 or TRBV6-3 and TRBJ2-5; TRBD2 aligns across 7 bases. The V gene's germline CDR1 is MNHEY and CDR2 SVGEGT. Trimming at V came to 10 bases and at J to 2 bases, leaving 7 bases not matched to a gene. CDR3 length: 13 residues.

The chain carries TRBV11-2 and TRBJ1-1; no definite D call. The CDR3 consists of 12 residues. The V gene lost 6 bases and the J gene lost 7 bases, with 12 bases spanning the gap. Germline V gives CDR1 SGHAT, CDR2 FQNNGV. The CDR3 DNA reads TGTGCCAGCAGTCCAATGAGTTATGAAGCTTTCTTT. Protein sequence: CASSPMSYEAFF.

The chain employs TRBV5-1 and TRBJ2-1, with 8 bases lining up with TRBD1. This CDR3 comprises 16 residues. V was pared by 0 bases and J by 10 bases, with 12 bases of the junction left unmatched. Germline-derived CDR1 and CDR2 are SGHRS and YFSETQ. DNA for the CDR3: TGCGCCAGCAGCTTGGACGAGGTCAGGGGGCTTGAAGAGCAGTTCTTC. It encodes CASSLDEVRGLEEQFF.

The rearrangement uses TRBV3-1 and TRBJ1-3; no reliable D call. The CDR3 is made up of 18 amino acids. Germline CDR1 reads LGHDT; CDR2 reads YNNKEL (reference sequence). Trimming stripped 1 base from V and 0 bases from J, with 16 bases between. Here the CDR3 reads CASSQAPAHGSSGNTIYF. CDR3 nucleotides: TGTGCCAGCAGCCAAGCCCCGGCCCATGGGAGCTCTGGAAACACCATATATTTT.

The chain combines TRBV5-6 with TRBJ2-7; TRBD1 matches 7 bases. Per the germline V gene, CDR1 is SGHDT and CDR2 is YYEEEE. V lost 4 bases and J lost 3; bases outside the gene matches: 7. This CDR3 region has 14 residues. This chain's CDR3 is CASSLLTGYYEQYV. As DNA, the CDR3 is TGTGCCAGCAGCCTCCTGACAGGGTACTACGAGCAGTACGTC.